This T cell receptor (beta chain) originates from a study of blood T cells in healthy people across ages. The CDR3 spans 17 residues. Germline trimming cut 4 bases from V and 2 bases from J; bases unmatched to any gene: 13. Germline V gene sequence: CDR1 MGHRA, CDR2 YSYEKL. Healthy Caucasian individuals from Russia aged roughly 6 to 100 served as donors. Through a sample-barcoded 5' primer and a J-beta primer mix, a second PCR was run for roughly 6 to 11 cycles. Each cDNA molecule was tagged by a template-switch adaptor that had 12 random nucleotides. TCRdb redid the calling of the 5' RACE reads with MiXCR, one entry per CDR3 protein. The repertoire consists of some 690,000 distinct CDR3 sequences, with around a fifth occurring once and the leading ten covering around a fifth. As regards this clonotype: The antigen is unknown.

Points from the study as a whole: Across the age range, TCR beta diversity per million T cells fell in a roughly linear way. It was not known whether donors were CMV positive (a possible confounder of expanded clonotype changes).

The rearrangement links TRBV4-1 to TRBJ1-1, with 7 nucleotides matching TRBD1. The sequenced sample consisted of blood. The source is a man aged 70-80 years in good health. CDR3 residues: CASSPGTVLPINTEAFF. CDR3 DNA: TGCGCCAGCAGCCCCGGGACAGTCCTCCCCATAAACACTGAAGCTTTCTTT.